The source of this TCR beta chain is a study of T cells in localized non-small cell lung cancer. Study findings and constraints: Uninvolved nearby lung showed the greatest T cell clonality, exceeding that found in tumor.

About this clone itself: The antigen remains undetermined.

Method: immunoSEQ multiplex PCR; TCRdb's copy keeps in-frame clones and lacks some. The data show about 19,000 clones, roughly four fifths seen once. The clonotype comes from a female donor at least 60 years old with stage I lung adenocarcinoma. The specimen was peripheral blood, collected before any cancer treatment.

The CDR3 region is CAIRGTGGNRNGYTF. CDR3 nucleotides: TGTGCCATCAGGGGGACAGGGGGCAACAGAAATGGCTACACCTTC. This sequence joins TRBV10-3 and TRBJ1-2; 12 positions match TRBD1. With V trimmed by 6 bases and J by 6 bases, 8 bases remained unmatched. Germline values: CDR1 ENHRY, CDR2 SYGVKD. This CDR3 region has 15 residues.